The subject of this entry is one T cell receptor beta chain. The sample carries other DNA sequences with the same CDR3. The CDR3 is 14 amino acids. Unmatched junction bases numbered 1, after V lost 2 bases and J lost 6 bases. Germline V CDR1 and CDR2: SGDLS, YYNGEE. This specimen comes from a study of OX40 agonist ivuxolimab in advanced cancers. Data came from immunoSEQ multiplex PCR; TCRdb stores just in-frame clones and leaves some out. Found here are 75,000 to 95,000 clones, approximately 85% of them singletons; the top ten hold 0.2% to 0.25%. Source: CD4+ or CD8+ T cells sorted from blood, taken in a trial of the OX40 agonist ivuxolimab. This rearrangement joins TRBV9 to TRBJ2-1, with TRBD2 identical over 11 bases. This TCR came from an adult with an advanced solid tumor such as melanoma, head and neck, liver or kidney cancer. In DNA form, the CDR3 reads TGTGCCAGCAGCGTCGGGACTAGCGGCAATGAGCAGTTCTTC. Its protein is CASSVGTSGNEQFF.